This TCR beta chain was observed in a study of a mutant IDH1 vaccine in newly diagnosed glioma (dated by TCRdb to about 2021). In the study overall: Of the approximately 32 treated patients, roughly 60% were male and 37.5% were female, and the mean age was approximately 40 years. Prior to enrollment, standard therapy consisting of radiotherapy alone, temozolomide alone, or radiochemotherapy with temozolomide had been administered to patients, with the combination being received by most patients. Peripheral blood was drawn at six visits: V03 (baseline), V05, V07, V10, V12 and V13. Longitudinal TCRB deep sequencing was done for 25 to 30 treated patients, wherever samples were available for exploratory analyses. General conclusions and limits of the study: Across multiple MHC alleles, vaccine-induced immune responses were seen in around 93% of patients. It was noted by the authors that analyses of patient blood samples could not be reproduced owing to sample limitations. Availability determined which PBMC samples were chosen for TCRB deep sequencing. Pseudoprogression appeared unrelated to alterations in the top peripheral T cell clonotypes detected by TCRB sequencing.

Library construction relied on the immunoSEQ multiplex PCR assay. The hsTCRB Kit was used according to the manufacturer's protocol to amplify rearranged TCR beta chain sequences. Sequencing of TCRB libraries was carried out on an Illumina MiSeq. The paper's data handling went like this. The proprietary platform of the kit vendor was used for demultiplexing, trimming and gene mapping. Held by TCRdb, this immuneACCESS table contains in-frame sequences only and omits some clones. Under half of the omission traces to an unresolved V gene where checked; the cause of the rest is unknown. Clonal size and the V and J genes are those of that table, whereas D and trimming came from the DNA. Present in this sample are 23,000 or so clones, approximately 91% of which were seen just once. Jointly, the top ten make up around 8.4% of the sample. The junction shows trimming of 4 bases on V and 7 bases on J, and the gene matches do not reach 7 bases of it. According to the germline V gene, CDR1 reads SNHLY and CDR2 reads FYNNEI. Taken from cysteine to phenylalanine, the CDR3 has 13 residues. Of the read, only the CDR3 DNA is kept; its 39 bases are in frame from base 1.

Interpreted using the paper, the time point label stands for: baseline, week 1 (first vaccination visit). What the treatment or condition label conveys for this sample: pre-vaccination baseline after standard-of-care therapy. The donors had newly diagnosed IDH1-mutant astrocytomas of WHO grade 3 or 4 that showed loss of nuclear ATRX. The samples were drawn from NOA16, a multicentre, single-arm, open-label phase I trial in Germany that tested a mutant IDH1 peptide vaccine in humans for the first time. Visit V03 blood draws served as the baseline sample for immunogenicity testing. Genomic DNA for TCRB sequencing was extracted from EDTA blood using the DNeasy Blood and Tissue Kit. Turning to this clone: Its antigen is still unknown. It has no much larger one-base neighbor in the sample; base qualities were not kept.

The receptor chain draws on TRBV2 and TRBJ2-7; 7 bases in the junction line up with TRBD1. The TCR sequence derives from a man aged 25-45 years with glioma. The sample here was PBMCs, taken from a glioma patient treated with radiotherapy, temozolomide or both. CDR3 loop: CASSGQGIGEQYF. The DNA reads TGTGCCAGCAGTGGACAGGGAATAGGTGAGCAGTACTTC.